What follows describes a single T cell receptor (beta chain). Its antigen target is currently unknown. Base qualities are missing; no much larger clone stands one base away. The data stem from a study of T cells after posttransplantation cyclophosphamide (TCRdb year 2016). A note on the overall study: Using TRB sequencing, the study followed how the T cell repertoire reconstituted after myeloablative bone marrow transplantation in which posttransplantation cyclophosphamide served as GVHD prophylaxis. Up to 3 additional blood samples from 2 to 5.2 years after transplant were also TRB-sequenced in 3 patients, as was pretransplant blood from a handful of patients. Because TRA and TRB clonality correlated tightly in some 10 samples, the subsequent TCR analyses were limited to TRB only. Antigen receptor sequencing was done on samples from a few dozen PTCy-treated patients and from approximately 15 related bone marrow donors of those patients. Blood from every one of the approximately 37 PTCy patients who had 1-year posttransplant specimens underwent TRB sequencing. Public TRB sequences were checked against a database of over 3,000 sequences associated with responses to pathogens, tumor antigens, self-antigens and alloantigens. Study-level results and caveats: At 1-2 months, donor-recipient similarity was low but rose over the first year, and the later blood repertoires were often dominated by donor CD8+ memory clones. Across fewer than 50 patients, TRB clonality was highly associated with recipient CMV seropositivity and CMV reactivation, and diversity in PTCy patients was similar to diversity in CNI/methotrexate controls. The TRB repertoires of T cells infiltrating skin or the GI tract showed only limited overlap with the TRB repertoires found in blood.

TRB sequencing was run on genomic DNA with either the immunoSEQ assay at survey resolution or the hsTCRB kit. Per the authors' processing: The immunoSEQ software handled the initial read processing, while the LymphoSeq R package was used for the repertoire analyses. Clonality was calculated as 1 minus normalized Shannon entropy, and the Gini coefficient was also calculated for each TRB dataset. To infer phenotypes in unsorted samples, TRB sequences from sorted subsets of the recipient or donor were mapped onto the unsorted samples of the same recipient. TCRdb took over this immuneACCESS table, retaining in-frame rearrangements with V and J assigned. Such tables are incomplete; in checked studies, under half of the missing clones stem from an unresolved V gene, and the remainder is unexplained. D and trimming were read from the DNA, whereas the V and J calls and clone size are those reported in that table. The sample table contains approximately 3,000 clones; only one count was recorded for 80% to 85% of them. Together, the top ten hold 20% to 25% of the sample.

Peripheral blood and bone marrow mononuclear cells were isolated by Ficoll-Hypaque density centrifugation and cryopreserved. CD4+ and CD8+ T cells, including naive and memory subsets, were sorted by FACS on a FACSAria II. Counted from cysteine to phenylalanine, this CDR3 has 18 amino acids. The sequence is cut down to CDR3 DNA, 54 bases in frame from base 1. V and J are trimmed by 3 bases and 7 bases, and the gene matches miss 12 bases of the junction. Sequences SGHTA (CDR1) and FQGTGA (CDR2) are obtained from the germline V gene. The sequence links TRBV7-3 to TRBJ2-1, with 13 bases matching TRBD2. Sequenced: CD8+ T cells sorted from bone marrow. The TCR was taken from a woman aged 55-70 years in good health, CMV-negative, and a related stem cell transplant donor. The CDR3 reads as follows: CASSFTPTSGGPGNEQFF. The DNA sequence is given as TGTGCCAGCAGCTTTACCCCGACTAGCGGGGGGCCGGGGAATGAGCAGTTCTTC. Reference TRBV7-3 and TRBJ2-1 proteins supply the regions before and after the CDR3; the full variable domain is: GAGVSQTPSNKVTEKGKYVELRCDPISGHTALYWYRQSLGQGPEFLIYFQGTGAADDSGLPNDRFFAVRPEGSVSTLKIQRTERGDSAVYLCASSFTPTSGGPGNEQFFGPGTRLTVL.